The clone carrying this T cell receptor (beta chain) came up many times. The target antigen is unknown. RNA transcripts yielded amplified TCR beta CDR3 regions. TCR CDR3 regions were first amplified by RT-PCR with HTBI primers. TCRdb independently ran MiXCR on the multiplex PCR reads; one entry per CDR3 protein. The profile shows 450,000 to 550,000 distinct CDR3 sequences, less than 25% of them singletons. These data come from a study of T cells in Graves' hyperthyroidism and ophthalmopathy. Enrolled ophthalmopathy patients presented with a Clinical Activity Score of at least 3, a NOSPECS grade of at least 4, and disease duration under 3 months. Uncontrolled infection, other autoimmune disease, pregnancy or lactation barred patients from enrollment. General study points: A 13 V-J model separated ophthalmopathy from stable hyperthyroidism. Most clonotypes that expanded in the thyroid above 0.001 also showed up in blood.

After removal of 2 bases from V and 6 bases from J, the junction contained 14 bases not matched to a gene. In germline, CDR1 is DFQATT, CDR2 SNEGSKA (reference sequence). The CDR3 extends over 16 amino acids. This sequence originates from a woman in her twenties or thirties with Graves' ophthalmopathy. The chain has TRBV20-1 and TRBJ2-7; 9 bases fit TRBD2. The specimen was blood. CDR3 bases: TGCAGTGCTAGATCCCCCGGACTGCGGGGGGGAGGCGAGCAGTACTTC. Its translation is CSARSPGLRGGGEQYF.